A selection of T cell receptor beta chains follows, all from one sample in a study of control samples from healthy donors and cancer patients. Repertoires were generated with immunoSEQ multiplex PCR, while TCRdb's copy carries only in-frame clones and drops some. Of around 140,000 clones listed, about 90% are singletons. Sequenced: blood. These receptors were taken from a man aged 18 to 30 in good health. Each CDR3 is given with its conserved first and last residue. The D gene is left open where the match is weak. Clone size is stated in some rows and not others, as once, few, many or a class when expanded.

CDR3nt	CDR3aa	j_gene	abundance	v_gene	d_gene
TGTGCCAGCAGCACCGTTCGGGGCCCTGAAGCTTTCTTT	CASSTVRGPEAFF	TRBJ1-1	few	TRBV11-2	NA
TGTGCCAGCAGCCAACTAGCGGGGGGGTCCTCCCCTAGCACAGATACGCAGTATTTT	CASSQLAGGSSPSTDTQYF	TRBJ2-3	NA	TRBV7-3	TRBD2
TGTGCCTGGAGTGGGACAGGCCGCTATGGCTACACCTTC	CAWSGTGRYGYTF	TRBJ1-2	NA	TRBV30	TRBD1
TGTGCCAGCAGTGATCGGATGACAGCGCGGAACTATGGCTACACCTTC	CASSDRMTARNYGYTF	TRBJ1-2	NA	TRBV6-1	NA
TGTGCCAGCAGTCGGCTAGCGGACCCTAACGAGCAGTACTTC	CASSRLADPNEQYF	TRBJ2-7	NA	TRBV2	TRBD2
TGCGCCAGCAGCCAAGATCGGGGGACACAGGGAGGGGCTGAAAAACTGTTTTTT	CASSQDRGTQGGAEKLFF	TRBJ1-4	NA	TRBV4-1	NA
TGTGCCAGCAGCTTAGTAGCGGGTGCTGGAGAGACCCAGTACTTC	CASSLVAGAGETQYF	TRBJ2-5	NA	TRBV7-6	TRBD2
TGTGCCAGCAGCGCGGGCGCCGGTCCTAACTATGGCTACACCTTC	CASSAGAGPNYGYTF	TRBJ1-2	NA	TRBV9	NA
TGTGCCAGCAGCCCAACTAGCGGGGGTTACAATGAGCAGTTCTTC	CASSPTSGGYNEQFF	TRBJ2-1	NA	TRBV7-3	TRBD2
TGTGCCAGCAGCCCACCAGGGAACTATGGCTACACCTTC	CASSPPGNYGYTF	TRBJ1-2	NA	TRBV9	NA
TGCGCCAGCACCCAAGGGGAGCGGAATGAGCAGTTCTTC	CASTQGERNEQFF	TRBJ2-1	NA	TRBV5-1	NA
TGTGCCAGTAGCCGACAGGGGTACAATGAGCAGTTCTTC	CASSRQGYNEQFF	TRBJ2-1	NA	TRBV19	TRBD1
TGTGCCAGCACCCGGGGGAGGTATCAGCCCCAGCATTTT	CASTRGRYQPQHF	TRBJ1-5	NA	TRBV28	NA
TGTGCCTGGAGTAACAGGCTGGAGGCTTTCTTT	CAWSNRLEAFF	TRBJ1-1	NA	TRBV30	NA
TGTGCCAGTAGTATAGTGGGCACCGGCGACACTGAAGCTTTCTTT	CASSIVGTGDTEAFF	TRBJ1-1	NA	TRBV19	NA
TGTGCCAGCACCCCAGCAGGTTCTCAGGATACGCAGTATTTT	CASTPAGSQDTQYF	TRBJ2-3	NA	TRBV6-6	NA
TGTGCCAGCAGTTCTCGGACGGGCACGCTCCTCCACTTT	CASSSRTGTLLHF	TRBJ1-6	NA	TRBV12-3/TRBV12-4	NA
TGCGCCAGCAGCCAAGATTGGTCCGTACTAGCGGCGAACACCGGGGAGCTGTTTTTT	CASSQDWSVLAANTGELFF	TRBJ2-2	once	TRBV4-1	TRBD2
TGCGCCAGCAGCTTGGAGAGCGGGGGCCCCGATACGCAGTATTTT	CASSLESGGPDTQYF	TRBJ2-3	NA	TRBV5-1	TRBD2
TGTGCCAGCAGTTCGACCGGGGGGAATAGCAATCAGCCCCAGCATTTT	CASSSTGGNSNQPQHF	TRBJ1-5	once	TRBV25-1	NA
TGTGCCAGTAGTCAGGGATACAATGAGCAGTTCTTC	CASSQGYNEQFF	TRBJ2-1	NA	TRBV19	NA
TGTGCCAGTAGGCCGTCGGACAGGGCTAACTATGGCTACACCTTC	CASRPSDRANYGYTF	TRBJ1-2	few	TRBV19	TRBD1
TGTGCCAGCAGCGCCCAGACAGGGGGCCCAGATACGCAGTATTTT	CASSAQTGGPDTQYF	TRBJ2-3	once	TRBV9	TRBD1
TGTGCCAGCAGTTCCCCCGGGACAGGGTCCCACGAGCAGTACTTC	CASSSPGTGSHEQYF	TRBJ2-7	NA	TRBV28	TRBD1
TGTGCCACGAGTGACAGCAACATTCCCACATATACGCAGTATTTT	CATSDSNIPTYTQYF	TRBJ2-3	NA	TRBV15	NA
TGTGCCAGCAGCTTCGGGGGTAACTATGGCTACACCTTC	CASSFGGNYGYTF	TRBJ1-2	few	TRBV11-2	NA
TGTGCCAGCAGCAATTCCCAGGGGTCCCACTACGAGCAGTACTTC	CASSNSQGSHYEQYF	TRBJ2-7	once	TRBV13	NA
TGTGCCAGCAGCGGGGACAGACCTCCCTACGAGCAGTACTTC	CASSGDRPPYEQYF	TRBJ2-7	NA	TRBV7-9	TRBD1
TGTGCCAGCAGTAAGGACAGGAGCTCCTACGAGCAGTACTTC	CASSKDRSSYEQYF	TRBJ2-7	NA	TRBV6-5	TRBD1
TGTGCCAGCAGCTCCCTAGCGGGGGTCGATGAGCAGTTCTTC	CASSSLAGVDEQFF	TRBJ2-1	NA	TRBV7-3	TRBD2
TGCGCCAGCAGCTTGGCCGAAGTAACAACCTTGTCCGGGGAGCTGTTTTTT	CASSLAEVTTLSGELFF	TRBJ2-2	NA	TRBV5-1	NA
TGTGCCAGCAGCCAAGTGGGTCGTTCCTACGGCTACACCTTC	CASSQVGRSYGYTF	TRBJ1-2	NA	TRBV3-1/TRBV3-2	NA
TGCGCCAGCAGCCAAGAGTACAGAGACTACGAGCAGTACTTC	CASSQEYRDYEQYF	TRBJ2-7	NA	TRBV4-1	NA
TGTGCCAGCAGCCCCTGGGCCAGGGTGGGTGAAAAACTGTTTTTT	CASSPWARVGEKLFF	TRBJ1-4	NA	TRBV7-6	NA
TGTGCCAGCAGCTTAAATTCAGGGGGCCCTGAAGCTTTCTTT	CASSLNSGGPEAFF	TRBJ1-1	NA	TRBV7-3	TRBD1
TGTGCCAGCAGTACCCGGACAGCACGAGGAGCCTCTGGAAACACCATATATTTT	CASSTRTARGASGNTIYF	TRBJ1-3	NA	TRBV2	NA
TGTGCCAGCAGCTTTACGGGGCAGAACAATGAGCAGTTCTTC	CASSFTGQNNEQFF	TRBJ2-1	NA	TRBV11-2	NA
TGTGCCAGCAGTAAGTTTGGGACAGCGCCCAATCAGCCCCAGCATTTT	CASSKFGTAPNQPQHF	TRBJ1-5	NA	TRBV2	TRBD1
TGTGCCAGCAGCTTAGGAGGGGACGAGCAGTACTTC	CASSLGGDEQYF	TRBJ2-7	NA	TRBV7-2	NA
TGTGCCACCAGCAAAGACAGGGGAATTGAGACCCAGTACTTC	CATSKDRGIETQYF	TRBJ2-5	NA	TRBV15	TRBD1
TGTGCCAGCAGCCCGGTCCGGACTAGCGGAAACTCTGGGGCCAACGTCCTGACTTTC	CASSPVRTSGNSGANVLTF	TRBJ2-6	NA	TRBV11-2	TRBD2
TGCGCCAGCAGCCCGGGGACAGGGGGCGCCGATACGCAGTATTTT	CASSPGTGGADTQYF	TRBJ2-3	NA	TRBV5-1	TRBD1
TGTGCCAGCAGCTTATCGGGACCGGGCACAGATACGCAGTATTTT	CASSLSGPGTDTQYF	TRBJ2-3	once	TRBV7-2	NA
TGTGCCAGCAGCGGACGACAGGCGGAAGACCAGCGGTTGAACTATGGCTACACCTTC	CASSGRQAEDQRLNYGYTF	TRBJ1-2	NA	TRBV5-4	NA
TGTGCCAGCAGCAGACAGAGCAGTAATGAAAAACTGTTTTTT	CASSRQSSNEKLFF	TRBJ1-4	NA	TRBV11-2	NA
TGTGCCAGCAGCCAAGATCCGGGATCTAACTATGGCTACACCTTC	CASSQDPGSNYGYTF	TRBJ1-2	NA	TRBV3-1/TRBV3-2	NA
TGTGCCAGCAGCCCCGACTTAAGCTCCTACAATGAGCAGTTCTTC	CASSPDLSSYNEQFF	TRBJ2-1	once	TRBV5-4	NA
TGTGCCAGCAGCCCGACCGCCCCAGGGGGTTCTAACTATGGCTACACCTTC	CASSPTAPGGSNYGYTF	TRBJ1-2	NA	TRBV7-2	TRBD1
TGTGCCAGCAGCTCTGAGACTAGCGGGGGGGCTTCTGGGGCCAACGTCCTGACTTTC	CASSSETSGGASGANVLTF	TRBJ2-6	NA	TRBV5-4	TRBD2
TGCGCCAGCAGCCAAGTGATGGGACTAGCCAAAAACATTCAGTACTTC	CASSQVMGLAKNIQYF	TRBJ2-4	NA	TRBV4-1	NA
TGTGCCAGCAGTGAAGCGTACGGGTATGAAAAACTGTTTTTT	CASSEAYGYEKLFF	TRBJ1-4	NA	TRBV2	NA
TGTGCCAGCAGCGCCTTGGGAGGTCAAGAGACCCAGTACTTC	CASSALGGQETQYF	TRBJ2-5	once	TRBV7-3	NA
TGTGCCAGCAGTGAAGAGGGTCTGCAGGGATCCTACTATGGCTACACCTTC	CASSEEGLQGSYYGYTF	TRBJ1-2	few	TRBV6-1	NA
TGCGCCAGCAGCCCGCTTGGCGGGGGGTTCCAGTTCACAGATACGCAGTATTTT	CASSPLGGGFQFTDTQYF	TRBJ2-3	NA	TRBV4-3	TRBD2
TGCGCCAGCAGCCAAGATGACGGATACGAGCAGTACTTC	CASSQDDGYEQYF	TRBJ2-7	NA	TRBV4-1	NA